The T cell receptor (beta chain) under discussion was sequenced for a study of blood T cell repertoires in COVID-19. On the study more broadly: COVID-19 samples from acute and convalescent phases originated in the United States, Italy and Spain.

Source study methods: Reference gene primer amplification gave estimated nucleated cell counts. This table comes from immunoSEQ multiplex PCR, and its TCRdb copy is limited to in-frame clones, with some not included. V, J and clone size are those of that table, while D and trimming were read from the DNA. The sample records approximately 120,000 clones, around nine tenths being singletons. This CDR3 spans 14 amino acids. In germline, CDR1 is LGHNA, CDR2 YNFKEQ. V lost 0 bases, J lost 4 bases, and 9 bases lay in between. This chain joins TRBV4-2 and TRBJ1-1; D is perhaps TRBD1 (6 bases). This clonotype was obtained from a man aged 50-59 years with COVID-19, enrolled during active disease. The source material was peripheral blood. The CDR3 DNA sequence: TGTGCCAGCAGCCAAGACGGGGGGCGCACTGAAGCTTTCTTT. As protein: CASSQDGGRTEAFF.